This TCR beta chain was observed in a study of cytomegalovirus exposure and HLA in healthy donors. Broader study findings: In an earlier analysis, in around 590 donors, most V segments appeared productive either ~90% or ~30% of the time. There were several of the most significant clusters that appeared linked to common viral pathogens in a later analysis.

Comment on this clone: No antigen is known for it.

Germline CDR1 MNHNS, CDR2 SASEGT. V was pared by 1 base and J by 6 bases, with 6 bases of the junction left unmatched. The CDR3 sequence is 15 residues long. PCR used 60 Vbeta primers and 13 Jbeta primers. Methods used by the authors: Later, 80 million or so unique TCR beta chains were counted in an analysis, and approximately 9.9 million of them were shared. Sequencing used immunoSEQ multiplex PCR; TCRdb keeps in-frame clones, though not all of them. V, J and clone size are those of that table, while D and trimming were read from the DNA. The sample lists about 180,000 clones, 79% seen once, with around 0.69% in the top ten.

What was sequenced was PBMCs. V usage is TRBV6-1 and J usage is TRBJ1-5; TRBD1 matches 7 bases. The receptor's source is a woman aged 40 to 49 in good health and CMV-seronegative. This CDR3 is CASSEGQGLRQPQHF. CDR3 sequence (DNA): TGTGCCAGCAGTGAAGGACAGGGACTCCGTCAGCCCCAGCATTTT.